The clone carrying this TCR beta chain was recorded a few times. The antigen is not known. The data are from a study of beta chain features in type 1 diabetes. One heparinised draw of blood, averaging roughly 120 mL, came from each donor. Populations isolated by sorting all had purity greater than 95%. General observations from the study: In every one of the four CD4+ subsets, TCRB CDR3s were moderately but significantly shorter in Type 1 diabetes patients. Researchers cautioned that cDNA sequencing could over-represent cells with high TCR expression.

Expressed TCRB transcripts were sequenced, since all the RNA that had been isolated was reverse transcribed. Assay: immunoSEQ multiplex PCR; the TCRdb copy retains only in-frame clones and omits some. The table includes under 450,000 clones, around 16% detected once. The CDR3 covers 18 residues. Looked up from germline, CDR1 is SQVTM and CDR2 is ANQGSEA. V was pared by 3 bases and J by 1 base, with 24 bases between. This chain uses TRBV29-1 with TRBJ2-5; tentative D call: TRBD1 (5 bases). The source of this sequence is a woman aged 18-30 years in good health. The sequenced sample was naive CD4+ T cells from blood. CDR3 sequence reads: CSVDVAYRYPSTQETQYF. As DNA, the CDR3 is TGCAGCGTTGACGTCGCTTACAGGTATCCTTCGACCCAAGAGACCCAGTACTTC.